These 28 T cell receptor beta chains share one sample of origin, sequenced in a study of T cell responses to AZD1222 COVID-19 vaccine. The table came from immunoSEQ multiplex PCR; TCRdb's copy has only in-frame clones and leaves some out. The table lists roughly 150,000 clones, around 93% of them singletons, with approximately 3.9% in the top ten. Source: peripheral blood, taken 28 days after the second AZD1222 dose. Receptors were obtained from an adult who received the AZD1222 COVID-19 vaccine.

The chain combines TRBV5-1 with TRBJ1-1; 7 nucleotides match TRBD1. CDR3 length: 16 residues. The J segment lost 1 base and the V segment lost 0 bases, leaving 6 bases of the junction unmatched. Germline-derived CDR1 and CDR2 are SGHRS and YFSETQ. CDR3 bases: TGCGCCAGCAGCTTGGGACAGGGTAGGGGGAACACTGAAGCTTTCTTT. Translating it yields CASSLGQGRGNTEAFF.

The rearrangement links TRBV7-2 to TRBJ2-5; weak D call: TRBD1 (6 bases). Germline CDR1 reads SGHTA; CDR2 reads FQGNSA. The CDR3 runs 16 residues. The V gene lost 5 bases and the J gene lost 4 bases, with 20 bases spanning the gap. CDR3 region: CASSPDRTRALETQYF. In DNA form, the CDR3 reads TGTGCCAGCAGCCCCGACAGGACTCGGGCCTTAGAGACCCAGTACTTC.

The chain couples TRBV6-6 to TRBJ1-2; D is undetermined. In germline, CDR1 is MNHNY, CDR2 SVGAGI (reference sequence). CDR3 length equals 15 residues. Trimming removed 0 bases from V and 7 bases from J, with 15 bases in between. The CDR3 spells CASSYSDFWAVGYTF. In DNA, the CDR3 is TGTGCCAGCAGTTACTCGGACTTCTGGGCGGTTGGCTACACCTTC.

V is TRBV2 and J is TRBJ2-1; D remains ambiguous. V was clipped by 10 bases and J by 7 bases, with 14 bases between them. CDR3 length: 12 amino acids. CDR1 and CDR2 (germline): SNHLY, FYNNEI. The CDR3 region is CATATEWNEQFF. As DNA, the CDR3 is TGTGCCACCGCCACGGAGTGGAATGAGCAGTTCTTC.

The chain has TRBV5-1 and TRBJ2-2; 7 bases are shared with TRBD1. The CDR3 consists of 14 residues. V was pared by 4 bases and J by 5 bases, with 5 bases of the junction left unmatched. The germline V gene has CDR1 SGHRS and CDR2 YFSETQ. The CDR3 DNA reads TGCGCCAGCAGCCCAGGGGGACCGACCGGGGAGCTGTTTTTT. Protein: CASSPGGPTGELFF.

The V gene is TRBV6-2 or TRBV6-3, the J gene TRBJ2-2; 7 bases map to TRBD2. The CDR3 length is 15 residues. Germline-derived CDR1 and CDR2 are MNHEY and SVGEGT. After removal of 2 bases from V and 6 bases from J, the junction contained 6 bases not matched to a gene. CDR3 in DNA: TGTGCCAGCAGTTACGCCGTGACTAGCTCCGGGGAGCTGTTTTTT. Protein sequence: CASSYAVTSSGELFF.

This chain connects TRBV9 to TRBJ2-7; D is perhaps TRBD1 (5 bases). The germline V gene encodes CDR1 SGDLS and CDR2 YYNGEE. The CDR3 consists of 14 residues. Trimming took off 0 bases at V and 2 bases at J, with 9 bases between the two ends. The CDR3 DNA sequence: TGTGCCAGCAGCGTAGAACAGGTGACCTACGAGCAGTACTTC. This gives the protein CASSVEQVTYEQYF.

This chain links TRBV5-6 with TRBJ2-1; 7 nucleotides match TRBD1. This CDR3 spans 19 amino acids. Germline V gene sequence: CDR1 SGHDT, CDR2 YYEEEE. J was trimmed by 6 bases and V by 4 bases; bases with no gene match: 22. The CDR3 DNA follows: TGTGCCAGCAGCCCCCGACAGGGACGCCCCCCTAATTTACTCAATGAGCAGTTCTTC. Its protein is CASSPRQGRPPNLLNEQFF. The full variable domain, with the rest looked up from reference TRBV5-6 and TRBJ2-1, is DAGVTQSPTHLIKTRGQQVTLRCSPKSGHDTVSWYQQALGQGPQFIFQYYEEEERQRGNFPDRFSGHQFPNYSSELNVNALLLGDSALYLCASSPRQGRPPNLLNEQFFGPGTRLTVL.

The chain carries TRBV6-5 and TRBJ1-5; D call uncertain. Germline-derived CDR1 and CDR2 are MNHEY and SVGAGI. This CDR3 comprises 14 residues. V lost 6 bases to trimming and J lost 7 bases, with 16 bases between them. The DNA of the CDR3 is TGTGCCAGCAGGGGGTCGGGCGGTGGCCAGCCCCAGCATTTT. Protein sequence: CASRGSGGGQPQHF.

In DNA, the CDR3 is TGTGCTAGTGGTTTGGGACAGAATGACAATCAGCCCCAGCATTTT. It encodes CASGLGQNDNQPQHF. V usage is TRBV12-5 and J usage is TRBJ1-5, with a possible D match to TRBD1 (5 bases). The CDR3 has 15 amino acids. V was cut by 1 base and J by 3 bases, with 10 bases left in between. Germline loops: CDR1 LGHNT, CDR2 FRNRAP.

The chain joins TRBV19 to TRBJ1-6; 7 nucleotides match TRBD1. The CDR3 is 14 residues long. Germline V gene lookup returns CDR1 LNHDA and CDR2 SQIVND (reference sequence). J was trimmed by 5 bases and V by 5 bases; bases with no gene match: 3. CDR3 in DNA: TGTGCCAGTAGTGCGGGACAGAATAATTCACCCCTCCACTTT. The encoded protein is CASSAGQNNSPLHF. The variable domain in full, with the rest retrieved from reference TRBV19 and TRBJ1-6, is DGGITQSPKYLFRKEGQNVTLSCEQNLNHDAMYWYRQDPGQGLRLIYYSQIVNDFQKGDIAEGYSVSREKKESFPLTVTSAQKNPTAFYLCASSAGQNNSPLHFGNGTRLTVT.

The gene calls are TRBV3-1 (or the pseudogene TRBV3-2) and TRBJ1-1; D not resolved. CDR1 LGHDT and CDR2 YNNKEL come from the germline V gene (reference sequence). The germline V and J ends were trimmed by 1 base and 3 bases, with 6 bases remaining between them. The length of the CDR3 is 13 residues. This CDR3 is CASSQVGDTEAFF. CDR3 bases: TGTGCCAGCAGCCAAGTTGGCGACACTGAAGCTTTCTTT.

The chain uses TRBV4-3 and TRBJ2-1, with D perhaps assigned TRBD1 or TRBD2 (5 bases each). Germline CDR1 reads LGHNA; CDR2 reads YSLEER. This CDR3 has 15 residues. Trimming pared 1 base from V and 4 bases from J, leaving 11 bases between. In DNA, the CDR3 is TGCGCCAGCAGCCAAGTTTGGGGCGGGTACAATGAGCAGTTCTTC. Its translation: CASSQVWGGYNEQFF.

The CDR3 is CASSRASGEQYF. The CDR3 nucleotides are TGTGCCAGCAGTAGGGCGAGCGGGGAGCAGTACTTC. The V gene is TRBV6-5, the J gene TRBJ2-7; tentatively, D is TRBD2 (6 bases). The V gene lost 5 bases and the J gene lost 7 bases, with 12 bases spanning the gap. Germline CDR1 and CDR2: MNHEY and SVGAGI. This CDR3 spans 12 amino acids.

The V and J genes are TRBV7-9 and TRBJ2-3, with D maybe TRBD1 (7 bases). Per the germline V gene, CDR1 is SEHNR and CDR2 is FQNEAQ (reference sequence). The germline V and J ends were trimmed by 2 bases and 5 bases, with 17 bases remaining between them. This CDR3 is built from 16 residues. CDR3 nucleotide sequence: TGTGCCAGCAGCTTACGAGGGGGCGGGGCCCAAGATACGCAGTATTTT. Translated, it gives CASSLRGGGAQDTQYF.

J is TRBJ2-7 and V is TRBV11-3; 13 bases map to TRBD2. Germline lookup yields CDR1 SGHNT and CDR2 YENEEA. This CDR3 has 16 amino acids. Unmatched junction bases numbered 7, after V lost 5 bases and J lost 3 bases. The CDR3 here is CASSARTSGGDYEQYF. The CDR3 DNA reads TGTGCCAGCAGCGCCCGGACTAGCGGGGGTGACTACGAGCAGTACTTC. Full variable domain (outside the CDR3, taken from reference TRBV11-3 and TRBJ2-7): EAGVVQSPRYKIIEKKQPVAFWCNPISGHNTLYWYLQNLGQGPELLIRYENEEAVDDSQLPKDRFSAERLKGVDSTLKIQPAELGDSAVYLCASSARTSGGDYEQYFGPGTRLTVT.

CDR3 DNA sequence: TGTGCCAGCAGTCGAGGGGGGTATGAAGATGGCTACACCTTC. As protein: CASSRGGYEDGYTF. The V gene is TRBV27, the J gene TRBJ1-2, with D possibly TRBD1 on 6 matching bases. Germline values: CDR1 MNHEY, CDR2 SMNVEV (reference sequence). The V and J ends lost 5 bases and 6 bases respectively, with 16 bases between them. This CDR3 is built from 14 residues.

The rearrangement links TRBV5-1 to TRBJ1-2; D is unresolved. In germline, CDR1 is SGHRS, CDR2 YFSETQ. V was shortened by 4 bases and J by 4 bases, with 11 bases between the two germline ends. The CDR3 contains 13 residues. CDR3 residues: CASSGVSSYGYTF. CDR3 bases: TGCGCCAGCAGCGGTGTTTCAAGCTATGGCTACACCTTC.

V and J are TRBV5-6 and TRBJ2-1, with 10 positions matching TRBD2. The germline CDR1 and CDR2 sequences are SGHDT and YYEEEE. This CDR3 is built from 16 residues. After removal of 0 bases from V and 5 bases from J, the junction contained 5 bases not matched to a gene. The CDR3 reads CASSLGLAGVNNEQFF. The CDR3 DNA is TGTGCCAGCAGCTTGGGGCTAGCGGGAGTAAACAATGAGCAGTTCTTC.

V and J are TRBV4-2 and TRBJ1-5; D is undetermined. Trimming left V 1 base short and J 6 bases short, with 13 bases between. Germline-derived CDR1 and CDR2 are LGHNA and YNFKEQ. The CDR3 is 15 amino acids. The CDR3 DNA is TGTGCCAGCAGCCAAGCTGGGGTGGGTGGTCAGCCCCAGCATTTT. Amino acid sequence: CASSQAGVGGQPQHF.

This clone was seen a single time. The chain recombines TRBV19 with TRBJ1-1; D is unclear. CDR1 LNHDA and CDR2 SQIVND come from the germline V gene (reference sequence). The ends were cut back, 6 bases at V and 2 bases at J, with 10 bases in the middle. This CDR3 is built from 13 residues. The CDR3 bases are TGTGCCAGTAGCCGGACGGGTAACACTGAAGCTTTCTTT. Translating gives CASSRTGNTEAFF. Complete variable domain (other parts from reference TRBV19 and TRBJ1-1): DGGITQSPKYLFRKEGQNVTLSCEQNLNHDAMYWYRQDPGQGLRLIYYSQIVNDFQKGDIAEGYSVSREKKESFPLTVTSAQKNPTAFYLCASSRTGNTEAFFGQGTRLTVV.

This clone was seen only once. The CDR3 DNA reads TGTGCCAGCAGCTTAGACAGCGGGAGTGATAATGAGCAGTTCTTC. The encoded protein is CASSLDSGSDNEQFF. The V gene is TRBV11-1, the J gene TRBJ2-1, with 8 bases that match TRBD2. The CDR3 runs to 15 residues. Germline CDR1 is SGHAT and CDR2 is FQDESV (reference sequence). V was clipped by 1 base and J by 7 bases; unmatched bases: 6.

The chain carries TRBV3-1 (or the pseudogene TRBV3-2) and TRBJ2-1; TRBD2 matches 9 bases. V dropped 5 bases and J dropped 4; count of bases not matched to a gene: 6. The germline V gene encodes CDR1 LGHDT and CDR2 YNNKEL (reference sequence). There are 15 residues in the CDR3. The CDR3 is CASSSSGGSYNEQFF. Written as DNA, the CDR3 is TGTGCCAGCAGCAGCAGCGGGGGGTCTTACAATGAGCAGTTCTTC.

This chain joins TRBV7-2 and TRBJ2-3, with D perhaps matching TRBD1 (6 bases). Germline V gives CDR1 SGHTA, CDR2 FQGNSA. This CDR3 region has 15 residues. Trimming stripped 3 bases from V and 1 base from J, with 11 bases between. The CDR3 loop is CASSFLGAGTDTQYF. The DNA of the CDR3 is TGTGCCAGCAGCTTTCTGGGGGCCGGCACAGATACGCAGTATTTT.

The chain has TRBV5-6 and TRBJ1-6, with a weak D call TRBD1 (5 bases). The CDR3 totals 15 residues. Trimming removed 0 bases from V and 8 bases from J, with 12 bases in between. Germline CDR1 reads SGHDT; CDR2 reads YYEEEE. In DNA, the CDR3 is TGTGCCAGCAGCTTGGAGGTGGGGGTTGATTCACCCCTCCACTTT. It translates to CASSLEVGVDSPLHF.

The genes are TRBV6-2 or TRBV6-3 and TRBJ2-5; 8 bases agree with TRBD2. The germline CDR1 and CDR2 sequences are MNHEY and SVGEGT. The CDR3 contains 16 residues. V lost 2 bases, J lost 1 base, and 6 bases stayed unmatched. The CDR3 is CASSYVRGGLQETQYF. In DNA, the CDR3 is TGTGCCAGCAGTTACGTCCGGGGGGGCCTCCAAGAGACCCAGTACTTC.

The chain couples TRBV18 to TRBJ1-1; the D is unclear. CDR1 is KGHSH, CDR2 LQKENI, per germline. V lost 2 bases and J 4 bases, leaving 20 bases between the germline ends. The CDR3 is made up of 17 amino acids. This CDR3 reads CASSPWAPGVSGTEAFF. CDR3 in DNA: TGTGCCAGCTCACCATGGGCCCCCGGAGTATCGGGCACTGAAGCTTTCTTT. The full variable domain, its missing parts supplied by reference TRBV18 and TRBJ1-1, is NAGVMQNPRHLVRRRGQEARLRCSPMKGHSHVYWYRQLPEEGLKFMVYLQKENIIDESGMPKERFSAEFPKEGPSILRIQQVVRGDSAAYFCASSPWAPGVSGTEAFFGQGTRLTVV.

CDR3 nucleotide sequence: TGTGCCAGTAGGGAGAGTCAGGGGGCTTTCGAGACCCAGTACTTC. This gives the protein CASRESQGAFETQYF. The V call is TRBV19, the J call TRBJ2-5; 8 bases map to TRBD1. CDR1 is LNHDA, CDR2 SQIVND, per germline (reference sequence). The CDR3 has 15 residues. The V and J ends lost 6 bases and 5 bases, in that order; junction bases with no gene match: 11.